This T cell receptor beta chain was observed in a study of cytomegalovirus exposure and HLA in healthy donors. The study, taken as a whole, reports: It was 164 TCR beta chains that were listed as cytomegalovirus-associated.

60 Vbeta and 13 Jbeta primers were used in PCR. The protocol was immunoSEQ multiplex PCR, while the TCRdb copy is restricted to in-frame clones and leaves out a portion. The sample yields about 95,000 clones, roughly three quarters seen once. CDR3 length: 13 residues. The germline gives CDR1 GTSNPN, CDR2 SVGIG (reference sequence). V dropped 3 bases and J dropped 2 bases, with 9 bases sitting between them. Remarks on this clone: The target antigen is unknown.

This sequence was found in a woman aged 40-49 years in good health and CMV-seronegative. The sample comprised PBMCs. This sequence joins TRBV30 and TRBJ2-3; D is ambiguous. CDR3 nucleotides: TGTGCCTGGAGCAACTTTAACACAGATACGCAGTATTTT. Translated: CAWSNFNTDTQYF.